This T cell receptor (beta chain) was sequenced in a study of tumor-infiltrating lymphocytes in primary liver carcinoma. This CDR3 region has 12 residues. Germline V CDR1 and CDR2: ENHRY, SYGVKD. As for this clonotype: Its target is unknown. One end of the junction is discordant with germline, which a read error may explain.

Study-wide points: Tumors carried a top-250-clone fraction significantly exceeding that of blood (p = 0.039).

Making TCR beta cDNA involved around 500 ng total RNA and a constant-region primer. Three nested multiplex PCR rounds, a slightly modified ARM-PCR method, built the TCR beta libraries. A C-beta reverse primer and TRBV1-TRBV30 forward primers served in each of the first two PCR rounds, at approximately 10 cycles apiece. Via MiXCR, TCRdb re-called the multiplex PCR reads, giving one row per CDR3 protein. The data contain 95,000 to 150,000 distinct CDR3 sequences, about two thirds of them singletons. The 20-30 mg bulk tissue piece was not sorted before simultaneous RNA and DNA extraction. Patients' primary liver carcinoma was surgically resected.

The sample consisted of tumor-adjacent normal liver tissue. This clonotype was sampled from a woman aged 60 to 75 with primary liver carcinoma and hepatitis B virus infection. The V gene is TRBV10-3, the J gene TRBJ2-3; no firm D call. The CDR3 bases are TGTGCCATCAGTGAAGTCCCAGATACCCAGTATTTT. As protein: CAISEVPDTQYF.